The 15 T cell receptor beta chains in this list originate from one sample, sequenced in a study of cytomegalovirus exposure and HLA in healthy donors. The primer mix had 60 Vbeta and 13 Jbeta primers. Method: immunoSEQ multiplex PCR; TCRdb's copy keeps in-frame clones and lacks some. In the table there are roughly 180,000 clones, roughly 80% of which are singletons. The sample consisted of PBMCs. The receptor set was obtained from a man under 40 in good health and CMV-seronegative.

The chain employs TRBV10-1 and TRBJ2-2, with 8 positions matching TRBD1. The V gene end was trimmed by 6 bases and the J gene end by 0 bases; junction bases not matched to a gene: 6. From germline, CDR1 is WNHNN and CDR2 SYGVQD (reference sequence). CDR3 length: 16 amino acids. The CDR3 loop is CASRSGQGANTGELFF. CDR3 coding DNA: TGCGCCAGCAGATCAGGACAGGGAGCGAACACCGGGGAGCTGTTTTTT.

This chain links TRBV18 with TRBJ1-2; the match to TRBD1 covers 7 bases. Germline V lookup: CDR1 KGHSH, CDR2 LQKENI. The CDR3 runs 16 residues. V was clipped by 6 bases and J by 5 bases; unmatched bases: 15. The CDR3 loop reads CASSILQGSGEYGYTF. The CDR3 region has the DNA TGTGCCAGCTCTATACTACAGGGGTCCGGGGAGTATGGCTACACCTTC.

The rearrangement uses TRBV19 and TRBJ2-3; 13 bases line up with TRBD2. CDR1 LNHDA and CDR2 SQIVND come from the germline V gene (reference sequence). The CDR3 has 14 amino acids. V gave up 10 bases and J gave up 1 base; unmatched junction bases: 2. The DNA of the CDR3 is TGTGCCACCGGGACTAGCGGGGGCACAGATACGCAGTATTTT. This sequence encodes CATGTSGGTDTQYF.

The genes are TRBV11-2 and TRBJ2-7, with D tentatively TRBD2 (6 bases). Germline V CDR1 and CDR2: SGHAT, FQNNGV. The CDR3 extends over 14 amino acids. Trimming took off 10 bases at V and 0 bases at J, with 16 bases between the two ends. CDR3 region: CATTPGLSSYEQYF. The CDR3 nucleotides are TGTGCCACCACACCGGGACTGAGCTCCTACGAGCAGTACTTC.

The genes are TRBV18 and TRBJ2-1, with 7 bases fitting TRBD2. The trim removed 0 bases at V and 1 base at J, leaving 6 bases unmatched. The CDR3 covers 17 residues. The germline CDR1 and CDR2 sequences are KGHSH and LQKENI. DNA of the CDR3: TGTGCCAGCTCACCACCGGCGGGAGCGGTATCCTACAATGAGCAGTTCTTC. Amino acid sequence: CASSPPAGAVSYNEQFF.

A few counts support this clone. The rearrangement links TRBV7-3 to TRBJ2-3; TRBD2 matches 11 bases. The V and J ends lost 4 bases and 3 bases, in that order; junction bases with no gene match: 3. Germline CDR1 and CDR2: SGHTA and FQGTGA. The CDR3 is made up of 15 amino acids. In DNA form, the CDR3 reads TGTGCCAGCAGCTCAACTAGCGGGAGAACAGATACGCAGTATTTT. It is translated as CASSSTSGRTDTQYF.

As to this clone: The sample holds other DNA sequences that translate to the same CDR3. The rearrangement joins TRBV5-1 to TRBJ2-5; the match to TRBD1 covers 7 bases. This CDR3 is 14 amino acids long. Per germline, CDR1 SGHRS and CDR2 YFSETQ. Unmatched junction bases numbered 4, after V lost 3 bases and J lost 2 bases. The CDR3 DNA sequence: TGCGCCAGCAGCTCGGGACAGTCACAAGAGACCCAGTACTTC. Residues: CASSSGQSQETQYF.

The chain couples TRBV7-9 to TRBJ2-1, with TRBD2 matching over 10 bases. Per the germline V gene, CDR1 is SEHNR and CDR2 is FQNEAQ (reference sequence). This CDR3 is 14 amino acids long. With 11 bases clipped from V and 5 bases from J, the junction kept 9 bases outside the gene matches. CDR3 coding DNA: TGTGCCTCCGTCCCTAGCGGGGGAAACAATGAGCAGTTCTTC. It specifies CASVPSGGNNEQFF.

The rearrangement uses TRBV27 and TRBJ2-7; weak D call: TRBD1 (5 bases). V was shortened by 3 bases and J by 7 bases, with 16 bases between the two germline ends. There are 14 residues in the CDR3. From germline, CDR1 is MNHEY and CDR2 SMNVEV (reference sequence). CDR3 region: CASSFERGPWEQYF. For the CDR3, the DNA is TGTGCCAGCAGTTTCGAAAGGGGCCCTTGGGAGCAGTACTTC.

The chain uses TRBV30 and TRBJ2-7; possibly TRBD2 for D (6 bases). The CDR3 has 12 residues. V was cut by 5 bases and J by 7 bases, with 15 bases left in between. Per germline, CDR1 GTSNPN and CDR2 SVGIG (reference sequence). The CDR3 sequence is CAWGSPGGEQYF. In nucleotides, the CDR3 is TGTGCCTGGGGTTCACCTGGAGGGGAGCAGTACTTC.

The chain couples TRBV11-2 to TRBJ2-1; weak D call: TRBD1 (6 bases). This CDR3 is built from 16 residues. The V end was cut by 5 bases, the J end by 0 bases, with 14 bases between. Looked up from germline, CDR1 is SGHAT and CDR2 is FQNNGV. The CDR3 loop reads CASSLPDRSSYNEQFF. CDR3 coding DNA: TGTGCCAGCAGCCTACCGGACAGAAGCTCCTACAATGAGCAGTTCTTC.

The count of this clone is one. This chain uses TRBV9 with TRBJ2-7; 9 bases agree with TRBD1. The V segment lost 4 bases and the J segment 3 bases; nucleotides outside the gene matches: 5. Germline V CDR1 and CDR2: SGDLS, YYNGEE. This CDR3 region has 14 residues. CDR3 region: CASSIRDRDYEQYF. The CDR3 region has the DNA TGTGCCAGCAGCATCCGGGACAGGGACTACGAGCAGTACTTC.

The V gene is TRBV7-6, the J gene TRBJ1-5; 11 bases agree with TRBD1. The V gene's germline CDR1 is SGHVS and CDR2 FNYEAQ. V was clipped by 6 bases and J by 3 bases; unmatched bases: 10. This CDR3 contains 17 residues. The CDR3 here is CASSSGQGGRNNQPQHF. CDR3 DNA: TGTGCCAGCAGTTCGGGACAGGGGGGTCGGAACAATCAGCCCCAGCATTTT.

This chain uses TRBV30 with TRBJ2-7, with a weak D call TRBD2 (5 bases). V lost 0 bases to trimming and J lost 3 bases, with 9 bases between them. The CDR3 is 13 amino acids. The germline V gene encodes CDR1 GTSNPN and CDR2 SVGIG (reference sequence). Written as DNA, the CDR3 is TGTGCCTGGAGTGTACGGGAACGCTACGAGCAGTACTTC. It specifies CAWSVRERYEQYF.

The chain recombines TRBV28 with TRBJ2-7; no firm D call. The V gene lost 3 bases and the J gene lost 4 bases, with 16 bases spanning the gap. The CDR3 has 15 residues. Germline V gene lookup returns CDR1 MDHEN and CDR2 SYDVKM. CDR3 region: CASSFPRQSAYEQYF. The CDR3 DNA reads as TGTGCCAGCAGTTTCCCCAGGCAGTCTGCATACGAGCAGTACTTC. The whole variable domain, filled in from reference TRBV28 and TRBJ2-7, reads DVKVTQSSRYLVKRTGEKVFLECVQDMDHENMFWYRQDPGLGLRLIYFSYDVKMKEKGDIPEGYSVSREKKERFSLILESASTNQTSMYLCASSFPRQSAYEQYFGPGTRLTVT.